The 10 T cell receptor beta chains below come from one sample, sequenced in a study of shared T cell receptors in the human thymus. TCRdb's table, derived via immunoSEQ multiplex PCR, lists solely in-frame clones and lacks some. Among 550,000 to 800,000 clones, 80% to 90% were seen once, and the ten largest hold 0.0095% to 0.011%. This sample also appeared in a second study, on human thymus T cells.

Sequenced sample: thymocytes. The receptors here all came from a girl under two years old with a congenital heart defect.

The chain uses TRBV5-3 and TRBJ1-1; D perhaps matches TRBD1 (5 bases). TRBV5-3 is annotated as an ORF whose role is uncertain. The CDR3 is made up of 13 amino acids. Trimming took 5 bases from V and 6 from J, leaving 14 bases between them. The CDR3 region has the DNA TGTGCCAGAAGACCCAAAACGGGGGCTGAAGCTTTCTTT. It specifies CARRPKTGAEAFF.

This chain connects TRBV19 to TRBJ1-1; D call uncertain. From germline, CDR1 is LNHDA and CDR2 SQIVND (reference sequence). V lost 4 bases, J lost 1 base, and 10 bases lay in between. CDR3 length: 14 amino acids. CDR3 coding DNA: TGTGCCAGTAGTACCCCGTATCCGAACACTGAAGCTTTCTTT. This encodes CASSTPYPNTEAFF.

The chain carries TRBV10-2 and TRBJ2-5; 8 bases line up with TRBD2. Losses at the gene ends were 7 bases for V and 7 bases for J; bases not matched to a gene: 8. This CDR3 has 13 amino acids. CDR1 and CDR2 from the germline V gene are WSHSY and SAAADI. For the CDR3, the DNA is TGCGCCAGCATGCAAGGGGCGGGGGGGACCCAGTACTTC. Translated, it gives CASMQGAGGTQYF.

J is TRBJ1-2 and V is TRBV7-2; D is possibly TRBD1 (6 bases). V lost 5 bases and J lost 2, with 15 bases in between. CDR1 is SGHTA and CDR2 is FQGNSA in the germline V gene. The CDR3 is 15 residues long. Here the CDR3 reads CASSRYYQGNYGYTF. The CDR3 bases are TGTGCCAGCAGCCGCTATTACCAGGGGAACTATGGCTACACCTTC.

This chain uses TRBV28 with TRBJ1-6; D is perhaps TRBD1 (6 bases). In germline, CDR1 is MDHEN, CDR2 SYDVKM. The V end was cut by 5 bases, the J end by 14 bases, with 19 bases between. The CDR3 contains 14 residues. This CDR3 reads CASSVGRDISSLHF. The CDR3, as DNA: TGTGCCAGCAGTGTGGGAAGGGACATCTCTTCCCTCCACTTT.

As DNA, the CDR3 is TGTGCCATCAGTGAGTCAAGTTTTCGGGACAGGAACACCGGGGAGCTGTTTTTT. This encodes CAISESSFRDRNTGELFF. The J gene is TRBJ2-2, the V gene TRBV10-3; TRBD1 matches 7 bases. The germline V gene has CDR1 ENHRY and CDR2 SYGVKD. Trimming took 0 bases from V and 1 from J; bases not matched to a gene: 8. The CDR3 extends over 18 amino acids.

The rearrangement links TRBV2 to TRBJ2-1; TRBD2 agrees at 11 bases. Per the germline V gene, CDR1 is SNHLY and CDR2 is FYNNEI. The CDR3 is 21 residues long. V lost 6 bases to trimming and J lost 0 bases; unmatched junction nucleotides: 19. In nucleotides, the CDR3 is TGTGCCAGCAGCACGGGGCTAGCGGGGGGACCTCGCTACAGCTCCTACAATGAGCAGTTCTTC. This sequence encodes CASSTGLAGGPRYSSYNEQFF.

This clone was seen a handful of times. V usage is TRBV5-1 and J usage is TRBJ2-5; a weak D match, TRBD2 (7 bases). The V gene's germline CDR1 is SGHRS and CDR2 YFSETQ. This CDR3 has 15 amino acids. V gave up 4 bases and J gave up 1 base, with 14 bases separating them. CDR3 DNA sequence: TGCGCCAGCAGCCATAGGGGGGGAGGCCAAGAGACCCAGTACTTC. Its translation: CASSHRGGGQETQYF.

The rearrangement uses TRBV10-3 and TRBJ1-1; perhaps TRBD1 as D (5 bases). The length of the CDR3 is 13 residues. The germline gives CDR1 ENHRY, CDR2 SYGVKD. Trimming left V 8 bases short and J 0 bases short, with 10 bases between. The CDR3 sequence: CAIGAQLNTEAFF. The DNA of the CDR3 is TGTGCCATCGGGGCACAGTTGAACACTGAAGCTTTCTTT.

The chain recombines TRBV9 with TRBJ1-2; the match to TRBD1 covers 10 bases. CDR3 length: 15 amino acids. J gave up 6 bases and V 4 bases, and 9 bases lay outside the gene matches. Germline lookup yields CDR1 SGDLS and CDR2 YYNGEE. Here the CDR3 DNA reads TGTGCCAGCAGCCCCCGGGACAGGGGTTTGCATGGCTACACCTTC. It encodes CASSPRDRGLHGYTF.